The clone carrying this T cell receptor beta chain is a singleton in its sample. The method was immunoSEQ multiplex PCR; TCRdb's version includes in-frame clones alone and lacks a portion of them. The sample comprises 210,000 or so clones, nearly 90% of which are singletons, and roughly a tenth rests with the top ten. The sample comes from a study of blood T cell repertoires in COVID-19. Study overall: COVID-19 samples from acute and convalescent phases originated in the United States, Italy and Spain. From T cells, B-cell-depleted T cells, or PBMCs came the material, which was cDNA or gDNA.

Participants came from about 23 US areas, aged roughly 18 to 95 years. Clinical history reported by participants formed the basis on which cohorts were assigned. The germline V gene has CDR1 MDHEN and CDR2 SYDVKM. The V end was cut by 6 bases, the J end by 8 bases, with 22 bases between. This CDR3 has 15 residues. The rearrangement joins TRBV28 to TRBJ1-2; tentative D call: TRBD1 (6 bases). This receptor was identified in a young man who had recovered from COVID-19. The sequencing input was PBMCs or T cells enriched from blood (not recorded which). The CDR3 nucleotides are TGTGCCAGCAGAAGACCCGGGACAAGCCTGGGGGGCTACACCTTC. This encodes CASRRPGTSLGGYTF.